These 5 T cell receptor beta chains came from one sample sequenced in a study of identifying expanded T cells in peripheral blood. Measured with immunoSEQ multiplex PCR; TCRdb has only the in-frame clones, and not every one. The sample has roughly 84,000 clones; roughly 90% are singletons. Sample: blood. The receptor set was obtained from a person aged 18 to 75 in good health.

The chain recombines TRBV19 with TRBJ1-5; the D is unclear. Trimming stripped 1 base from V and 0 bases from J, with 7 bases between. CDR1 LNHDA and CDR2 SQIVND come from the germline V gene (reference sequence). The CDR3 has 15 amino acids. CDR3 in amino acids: CASSIVHYSNQPQHF. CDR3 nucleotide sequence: TGTGCCAGTAGTATAGTACACTATAGCAATCAGCCCCAGCATTTT.

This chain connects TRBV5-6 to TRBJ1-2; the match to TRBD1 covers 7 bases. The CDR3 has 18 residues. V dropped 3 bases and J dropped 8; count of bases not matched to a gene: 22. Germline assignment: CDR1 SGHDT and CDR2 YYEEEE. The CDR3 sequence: CASSSLHFRGTHADGYTF. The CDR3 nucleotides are TGTGCCAGCAGCTCGCTGCACTTCAGGGGGACTCACGCGGACGGCTACACCTTC.

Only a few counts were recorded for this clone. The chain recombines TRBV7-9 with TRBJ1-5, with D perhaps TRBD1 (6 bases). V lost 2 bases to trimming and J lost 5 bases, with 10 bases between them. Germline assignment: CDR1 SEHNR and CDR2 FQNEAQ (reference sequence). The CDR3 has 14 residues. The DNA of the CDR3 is TGTGCCAGCAGCTTACCAGGGGCGTATCAGCCCCAGCATTTT. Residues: CASSLPGAYQPQHF.

The CDR3: CASSSGQTALSEKLFF. CDR3 nucleotides: TGCGCCAGCAGCTCCGGACAGACCGCTTTAAGTGAAAAACTGTTTTTT. The chain is built from TRBV5-1 and TRBJ1-4; possibly TRBD1 for D (6 bases). The germline V gene has CDR1 SGHRS and CDR2 YFSETQ. V shed 3 bases and J shed 7 bases, with 19 bases lying between them. CDR3 length equals 16 residues.

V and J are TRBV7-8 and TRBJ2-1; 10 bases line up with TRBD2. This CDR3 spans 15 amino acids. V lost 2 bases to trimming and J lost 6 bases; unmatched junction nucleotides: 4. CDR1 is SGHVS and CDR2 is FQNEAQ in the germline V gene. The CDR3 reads CASSLSSSGSNEQFF. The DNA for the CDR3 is TGTGCCAGCAGCTTATCCTCTAGCGGGAGCAATGAGCAGTTCTTC.